This is a list of T cell receptor beta chains from one sample in a study of naive and memory T cell subsets. TCRdb reprocessed the UMI-ligation and nested PCR reads via MiXCR and lists one record per CDR3 protein. The table includes under 100,000 distinct CDR3 sequences, roughly 7.3% detected once. The specimen was central memory CD4+ T cells from blood. Receptor source: a human donor in good health. The CDR3 runs from the conserved cysteine through the conserved F or W. Fields, in order: V gene, J gene, clone size, D gene, CDR3 length, CDR3 DNA, CDR3 protein. The D gene is left open where the match is weak. Size is stated for part of the rows, as once, few or many counts, or as a class when the clone is expanded.

v_gene: TRBV4-1
j_gene: TRBJ1-5
abundance: few
d_gene: -
len: 16
CDR3nt: TGCGCCAGCAGCCAAGTGGCCGGGAAGGAGAATCAGCCCCAGCATTTT
CDR3aa: CASSQVAGKENQPQHF

v_gene: TRBV6-2/TRBV6-3
j_gene: TRBJ1-1
abundance: -
d_gene: -
len: 14
CDR3nt: TGTGCCAGCAGTTCAGGGGCCTGGAACACTGAAGCTTTCTTT
CDR3aa: CASSSGAWNTEAFF

v_gene: TRBV11-3
j_gene: TRBJ2-1
abundance: many
d_gene: -
len: 14
CDR3nt: TGTGCCAGCAGCTTTTATAGCTCCTACAATGAGCAGTTCTTC
CDR3aa: CASSFYSSYNEQFF

v_gene: TRBV10-1
j_gene: TRBJ2-1
abundance: few
d_gene: -
len: 10
CDR3nt: TGCGCCAGCTCACACGATGAGCAGTTCTTC
CDR3aa: CASSHDEQFF

v_gene: TRBV12-3/TRBV12-4
j_gene: TRBJ2-2
abundance: -
d_gene: -
len: 15
CDR3nt: TGTGCCAGCAGTTTTAAGTCTCCGGTGGGCGGGGAGCTGTTTTTT
CDR3aa: CASSFKSPVGGELFF

v_gene: TRBV29-1
j_gene: TRBJ2-2
abundance: medium-sized
d_gene: TRBD2
len: 16
CDR3nt: TGCAGCGTCGGGGGACTAGCGGCTAAAAACACCGGGGAGCTGTTTTTT
CDR3aa: CSVGGLAAKNTGELFF

v_gene: TRBV18
j_gene: TRBJ2-5
abundance: -
d_gene: -
len: 13
CDR3nt: TGTGCCAGCTCACCACCCATCGTAGAGACCCAGTACTTC
CDR3aa: CASSPPIVETQYF

v_gene: TRBV7-9
j_gene: TRBJ2-3
abundance: -
d_gene: TRBD2
len: 14
CDR3nt: TGTGCCAGCAGCTTAACGGGAGGCGGTCCTACGCAGTATTTT
CDR3aa: CASSLTGGGPTQYF

v_gene: TRBV6-5
j_gene: TRBJ1-1
abundance: many
d_gene: -
len: 15
CDR3nt: TGTGCCAGCAGTTACAGAGCCAATGCGGTCACTGAAGCTTTCTTT
CDR3aa: CASSYRANAVTEAFF

v_gene: TRBV9
j_gene: TRBJ2-5
abundance: few
d_gene: -
len: 16
CDR3nt: TGTGCCAGCAGCGTGACCCCTCAGGTGAACCAAGAGACCCAGTACTTC
CDR3aa: CASSVTPQVNQETQYF

v_gene: TRBV18
j_gene: TRBJ2-5
abundance: few
d_gene: -
len: 16
CDR3nt: TGTGCCAGCTCACCAACCAGAAGGGGGATCGAAGAGACCCAGTACTTC
CDR3aa: CASSPTRRGIEETQYF